This T cell receptor (beta chain) is drawn from a study of post-analysis software for immune sequencing data. About the study: The disease courses covered relapsing-remitting, secondary progressive and progressive-relapsing multiple sclerosis.

Regarding this clonotype: Its cognate antigen is unknown.

Losses at the gene ends were 1 base for V and 3 bases for J; bases not matched to a gene: 5. The CDR3 consists of 15 residues. Per germline, CDR1 DFQATT and CDR2 SNEGSKA (reference sequence). Overall study findings and caveats: Compared with controls, patients had more of about 5 TRBV segments, including TRBV5-6, TRBV5-1 and TRBV20-1. Those samples that were prepared in the same batch co-clustered strongly by F measure.

Unique molecular identifiers were built into the TCR beta cDNA libraries. The authors obtained approximately 540,000 cDNA molecules from around 1 to 9.1 million T cells. One entry per CDR3 protein, called by TCRdb with MiXCR from the PCR reads. The sample contains hundreds of thousands of distinct CDR3 sequences, approximately 50% of which appear only once. The TCR sequence derives from a girl aged 10-17 years with multiple sclerosis. Sequencing was done on a sample of blood. The gene calls are TRBV20-1 and TRBJ2-1; 8 bases agree with TRBD2. CDR3 bases: TGCAGTGCTAGAGCCACTAGCGGAAACTACAATGAGCAGTTCTTC. Residues: CSARATSGNYNEQFF.